The clone carrying this T cell receptor beta chain was seen at least ten times. The sample originates from a study of molecular identifiers for immune sequencing clone quantification. Trimming took off 2 bases at V and 1 base at J, with 5 bases between the two ends. The length of the CDR3 is 12 residues. The germline gives CDR1 GTSNPN, CDR2 SVGIG (reference sequence). The use of previously described methods and listed TCR primers produced the bulk TCR libraries. TCRdb analysed the PCR reads with MiXCR anew, one entry per CDR3 protein. Of about 640,000 distinct CDR3 sequences in the sample, less than 20% were seen once.

Material for sequencing was naive CD8+ T cells from blood, with Jurkat cell RNA spiked in. Described subset: FACS-sorted CD8+CD4-CCR7+CD45RA+ naive T cells. The clonotype was recovered from a human donor in good health. Some libraries in this study had Jurkat cell RNA spiked in. This chain links TRBV30 with TRBJ1-1; no reliable D call. The CDR3 here is CAWSYKNTEAFF. The CDR3 bases are TGTGCCTGGAGTTACAAGAACACTGAAGCTTTCTTT.